The text below deals with one TCR beta chain. Its antigen is currently not known. The sample holds no much larger clone one base away, and base qualities are not on file. These data belong to a study of blood T cell repertoires in COVID-19 (dated by TCRdb to the early 2020s). Concerning the study at large: Samples from collaborators originated in the United States, Italy and Spain and spanned both the acute and convalescent phases of COVID-19. Subjects who had been exposed to COVID-19, were actively infected with it, or had recovered from it provided the deeply sampled blood TCRbeta repertoires that made up the dataset. Where available, HLA class I and class II types were obtained from metadata supplied by the sample provider rather than from assay-based typing. Samples came from the ongoing ImmuneRACE study (first 160 participants) plus 1,254 subjects from 6 global collaborators. The repertoires were made available in a free public database intended to serve as a resource for research on the immune response to SARS-CoV-2. The prospective study material was composed of cDNA or gDNA derived from T cells, B-cell-depleted T cells, or PBMCs. A de-identified subject ID, COVID-19 status, age in years and sex were almost always included in the sample metadata. The investigation overall reported the following: The amount of clinical and demographic metadata varied by source and participant and was provided uncurated.

Each collaborating institution followed its own protocols to collect whole blood in K2EDTA tubes. For TCRbeta analysis, collaborators shipped samples in one of three forms: frozen whole blood, isolated PBMCs, or DNA extracted from either of those sample types. TCRbeta CDR3 regions were amplified from genomic DNA using the immunoSEQ Assay, a bias-controlled multiplex PCR. Per the original workflow: The number of nucleated cells in each sample was estimated from the amplification of reference gene primers within the assay. To quantify the absolute abundance of each unique TCRbeta CDR3 rearrangement, sequence reads were collapsed and filtered. Productive Simpson clonality was computed per sample as the square root of Simpson's diversity index over productive rearrangements. Entries here come from immuneACCESS through TCRdb and include only in-frame sequences with V and J called. Some clones fail to appear in such tables; in the studies checked, an unresolved V gene covers under half of the shortfall, and the cause of the remainder is unknown. The V and J calls and clone size are taken from that table; D and trimming were inferred from the DNA. In all, the sample holds around 150,000 clones, and 90% to 95% of those were seen once. About 4.5% of the sample goes to the ten largest clones.

Material for sequencing was peripheral blood. The sequence was obtained from a woman aged 50 to 65 with acute or convalescent COVID-19.

The DNA sequence follows: TGTGCCTGGACTCCTGGGGGGACAGGGGCCTACGAGCAGTACTTC. Its amino acids are CAWTPGGTGAYEQYF. This sequence uses TRBV30 and TRBJ2-7, and TRBD1 matches 10 of the central bases. V is cut back by 4 bases and J by 2 bases, with 8 bases in the junction unmatched. In the germline V gene (reference sequence), CDR1 corresponds to GTSNPN and CDR2 to SVGIG. The CDR3 holds 15 amino acids from the cysteine to the phenylalanine. Of all the DNA, just the CDR3 is kept, 45 bases in frame from base 1.